Below, 27 T cell receptor beta chains from the same sample are listed, as sequenced in a study of blood T cell repertoires in COVID-19. Assay used: immunoSEQ multiplex PCR; TCRdb lists only in-frame clones, some missing. This table holds 150,000 to 200,000 clones, approximately 83% found once. The specimen sequenced was peripheral blood. Receptor source: a man between 50 and 59 years old with active or convalescent COVID-19.

This chain uses TRBV4-2 with TRBJ1-6; 11 bases match TRBD1. Germline loops: CDR1 LGHNA, CDR2 YNFKEQ. The CDR3 has 16 residues. After removal of 4 bases from V and 9 bases from J, the junction contained 8 bases not matched to a gene. The CDR3 protein is CASSPDPGQGGSPLHF. The CDR3 bases are TGTGCCAGCAGCCCCGATCCGGGACAGGGGGGTTCACCCCTCCACTTT.

V usage is TRBV2 and J usage is TRBJ2-2; no firm D call. Germline V gene lookup returns CDR1 SNHLY and CDR2 FYNNEI. The length of the CDR3 is 13 residues. V lost 6 bases, J lost 8 bases, and 13 bases lay in between. The DNA for the CDR3 is TGTGCCAGCAGAAGAAACGAGAGGGGGGAGCTGTTTTTT. This gives the protein CASRRNERGELFF.

V gene TRBV29-1 combines with J gene TRBJ1-2; possible D gene TRBD1, 5 bases. The V end lost 6 bases, the J end lost 2 bases, and 13 bases lay between the germline ends. CDR3 length equals 13 residues. Germline loops: CDR1 SQVTM, CDR2 ANQGSEA. The CDR3 here is CSVSTESNYGYTF. The CDR3 DNA is TGCAGCGTCTCGACAGAGTCCAACTATGGCTACACCTTC.

The genes are TRBV6-1 and TRBJ1-1; D remains unclear. Trimming cost V 4 bases and J 1 base, with 7 bases left between them. The CDR3 runs 13 residues. The germline gives CDR1 MNHNS, CDR2 SASEGT. CDR3 nucleotide sequence: TGTGCCAGCAGTGTCCAGGCGAACACTGAAGCTTTCTTT. This translates into CASSVQANTEAFF.

This chain connects TRBV14 to TRBJ2-7, with 7 bases matching TRBD1. The J segment lost 2 bases and the V segment lost 2 bases, leaving 3 bases of the junction unmatched. Germline CDR1 and CDR2: SGHDN and FVKESK. The CDR3 loop spans 14 amino acids. CDR3 in DNA: TGTGCCAGCAGCCAACCGGGACAGACCTACGAGCAGTACTTC. It encodes CASSQPGQTYEQYF.

This chain links TRBV14 with TRBJ2-2, with D unclear. Trimming left V 4 bases short and J 2 bases short, with 8 bases between. This CDR3 is built from 14 residues. Germline V gene lookup returns CDR1 SGHDN and CDR2 FVKESK. CDR3 nucleotides: TGTGCCAGCAGCCGCCGAGCAAACACCGGGGAGCTGTTTTTT. It yields the protein CASSRRANTGELFF.

This chain connects TRBV28 to TRBJ2-7, with D possibly being TRBD1 (6 bases). Trimming removed 6 bases at V and 2 bases at J, with 17 bases between. The CDR3 contains 15 residues. Germline V gene sequence: CDR1 MDHEN, CDR2 SYDVKM. This CDR3 reads CASSFSGTSTYEQYF. CDR3 sequence (DNA): TGTGCCAGCAGCTTCTCCGGGACAAGCACCTACGAGCAGTACTTC. The full variable domain, its missing parts supplied by reference TRBV28 and TRBJ2-7, is DVKVTQSSRYLVKRTGEKVFLECVQDMDHENMFWYRQDPGLGLRLIYFSYDVKMKEKGDIPEGYSVSREKKERFSLILESASTNQTSMYLCASSFSGTSTYEQYFGPGTRLTVT.

The V gene is TRBV10-3, the J gene TRBJ2-3, with TRBD2 matching 11 bases. After removal of 7 bases from V and 0 bases from J, the junction contained 3 bases not matched to a gene. This CDR3 has 15 amino acids. Germline values: CDR1 ENHRY, CDR2 SYGVKD. The CDR3 protein is CAIKGLAVSTDTQYF. The CDR3 nucleotides read TGTGCCATCAAGGGACTAGCGGTTAGCACAGATACGCAGTATTTT.

This chain connects TRBV11-2 to TRBJ1-1; 8 bases are a match to TRBD1. The CDR3 is 14 amino acids. The germline V gene has CDR1 SGHAT and CDR2 FQNNGV. With V trimmed by 4 bases and J by 5 bases, 6 bases remained unmatched. In nucleotides, the CDR3 is TGTGCCAGCAGCTCCCAGGGGGCGCTTACTGAAGCTTTCTTT. It is translated as CASSSQGALTEAFF. Looking up the rest from reference TRBV11-2 and TRBJ1-1 gives the full variable domain: EAGVAQSPRYKIIEKRQSVAFWCNPISGHATLYWYQQILGQGPKLLIQFQNNGVVDDSQLPKDRFSAERLKGVDSTLKIQPAKLEDSAVYLCASSSQGALTEAFFGQGTRLTVV.

The rearrangement uses TRBV2 and TRBJ1-2; 9 nucleotides agree with TRBD1. Germline CDR1 reads SNHLY; CDR2 reads FYNNEI. Trimming took 6 bases from V and 6 from J; bases not matched to a gene: 11. The CDR3 has 15 residues. The CDR3 DNA follows: TGTGCCAGCAGCCCCACCACAGGGGGCAACGATGGCTACACCTTC. Encoded protein: CASSPTTGGNDGYTF. The variable domain in full, completed from reference TRBV2 and TRBJ1-2, reads EPEVTQTPSHQVTQMGQEVILRCVPISNHLYFYWYRQILGQKVEFLVSFYNNEISEKSEIFDDQFSVERPDGSNFTLKIRSTKLEDSAMYFCASSPTTGGNDGYTFGSGTRLTVV.

This chain connects TRBV5-1 to TRBJ1-1, with D possibly being TRBD1 (6 bases). The CDR3 contains 17 residues. V was clipped by 2 bases and J by 5 bases, with 22 bases between them. CDR1 is SGHRS and CDR2 is YFSETQ in the germline V gene. CDR3 in amino acids: CASSFGLGGGTLTEAFF. DNA of the CDR3: TGCGCCAGCAGCTTCGGATTGGGAGGGGGAACACTGACTGAAGCTTTCTTT. The whole variable domain, filled in from reference TRBV5-1 and TRBJ1-1, reads KAGVTQTPRYLIKTRGQQVTLSCSPISGHRSVSWYQQTPGQGLQFLFEYFSETQRNKGNFPGRFSGRQFSNSRSEMNVSTLELGDSALYLCASSFGLGGGTLTEAFFGQGTRLTVV.

This chain joins TRBV10-3 and TRBJ1-6, with no clear D. CDR1 is ENHRY, CDR2 SYGVKD, per germline. The CDR3 loop spans 14 amino acids. The V end was cut by 6 bases, the J end by 9 bases, with 15 bases between. The CDR3 coding sequence is TGTGCCATCAGCCACACAGAAAGCAGTTCACCCCTCCACTTT. Encoded protein: CAISHTESSSPLHF.

The chain links TRBV29-1 to TRBJ2-3, with TRBD1 matching 9 bases. The CDR3 totals 12 residues. Germline V gives CDR1 SQVTM, CDR2 ANQGSEA. V lost 2 bases, J lost 8 bases, and 2 bases stayed unmatched. CDR3 sequence (DNA): TGCAGCGTTGAAACGACAGGGGGTACGCAGTATTTT. It codes for CSVETTGGTQYF.

The chain employs TRBV27 and TRBJ2-2, with 13 bases that match TRBD2. Germline-derived CDR1 and CDR2 are MNHEY and SMNVEV (reference sequence). The CDR3 loop spans 16 amino acids. The J segment lost 6 bases and the V segment lost 7 bases, leaving 8 bases of the junction unmatched. This CDR3 reads CASTLGLAGVSGELFF. The CDR3, as DNA: TGTGCCAGCACCTTAGGACTAGCGGGAGTTTCCGGGGAGCTGTTTTTT.

The chain couples TRBV3-1 (or the pseudogene TRBV3-2) to TRBJ1-6; TRBD1 aligns across 7 bases. Germline CDR1 reads LGHDT; CDR2 reads YNNKEL (reference sequence). This CDR3 has 15 amino acids. Trimming cost V 0 bases and J 9 bases; bases outside gene matches: 5. The CDR3 here is CASSQDTGQSSPLHF. The CDR3 nucleotides read TGTGCCAGCAGCCAAGATACGGGACAGTCTTCACCCCTCCACTTT.

The chain recombines TRBV7-2 with TRBJ2-5; 9 bases are shared with TRBD1. The CDR3 covers 15 residues. Germline values: CDR1 SGHTA, CDR2 FQGNSA. Losses at the gene ends were 5 bases for V and 4 bases for J; bases not matched to a gene: 8. CDR3 nucleotide sequence: TGTGCCAGCAGCCTCCGGGACAGGGTGGGAGAGACCCAGTACTTC. This codes for CASSLRDRVGETQYF.

This chain uses TRBV4-1 with TRBJ2-7, with unresolved D. The CDR3 extends over 14 amino acids. The germline V and J ends were trimmed by 1 base and 1 base, with 8 bases remaining between them. Germline V gives CDR1 MGHRA, CDR2 YSYEKL. The CDR3 DNA reads as TGCGCCAGCAGCCAAGCGGAACAGTCCTACGAGCAGTACTTC. Translation gives CASSQAEQSYEQYF.

The CDR3 protein is CASSPLGPHNEQFF. CDR3 nucleotides: TGTGCCAGCAGCCCGCTGGGCCCACACAATGAGCAGTTCTTC. The chain couples TRBV7-2 to TRBJ2-1; unclear D gene. V gave up 5 bases and J gave up 5 bases, with 13 bases separating them. The CDR3 has 14 amino acids. Germline V lookup: CDR1 SGHTA, CDR2 FQGNSA.

The rearrangement uses TRBV6-5 and TRBJ1-2, with a tentative D call TRBD1 (5 bases). This CDR3 has 15 residues. CDR1 is MNHEY and CDR2 is SVGAGI in the germline V gene. The V and J ends lost 2 bases and 8 bases respectively, with 18 bases between them. CDR3 region: CASSYDSGSGLGYTF. Here the CDR3 DNA reads TGTGCCAGCAGTTACGATTCAGGTTCAGGGTTAGGCTACACCTTC.

V is TRBV7-2 and J is TRBJ1-3, with D perhaps matching TRBD1 (5 bases). Per germline, CDR1 SGHTA and CDR2 FQGNSA. Deletions cut 2 bases from V and 0 bases from J, with 11 bases between. There are 16 residues in the CDR3. The CDR3 DNA follows: TGTGCCAGCAGCTTACGCCAGGGTAACTCTGGAAACACCATATATTTT. Translation gives CASSLRQGNSGNTIYF.

This clone was picked up one time. The rearrangement links TRBV29-1 to TRBJ2-6, with D possibly TRBD1 on 6 matching bases. CDR3 length equals 14 residues. The germline V gene has CDR1 SQVTM and CDR2 ANQGSEA. V was clipped by 6 bases and J by 3 bases, with 12 bases between them. The CDR3 here is CSVGQKYGANVLTF. CDR3 DNA: TGCAGCGTCGGACAGAAATATGGGGCCAACGTCCTGACTTTC.

This chain uses TRBV12-3 or TRBV12-4 with TRBJ1-2; unclear D gene. The CDR3 extends over 13 amino acids. The germline V and J ends were trimmed by 5 bases and 7 bases, with 14 bases remaining between them. In nucleotides, the CDR3 is TGTGCCAGCAGTGAGACGGAGTCGGGTGGCTACACCTTC. Its translation: CASSETESGGYTF.

The V and J genes are TRBV7-3 and TRBJ2-5; TRBD2 is a possible D gene (5 bases). Germline loops: CDR1 SGHTA, CDR2 FQGTGA. V dropped 3 bases and J dropped 2 bases, with 10 bases sitting between them. The CDR3 totals 14 residues. The CDR3 sequence is CASSFLPGQETQYF. DNA for the CDR3: TGTGCCAGCAGCTTCCTTCCGGGACAAGAGACCCAGTACTTC.

V and J are TRBV2 and TRBJ2-7; tentatively, D is TRBD2 (5 bases). The germline V gene has CDR1 SNHLY and CDR2 FYNNEI. There are 11 residues in the CDR3. Trimming took off 1 base at V and 9 bases at J, with 7 bases between the two ends. The DNA for the CDR3 is TGTGCCAGCAGTGAAGTTGGAGGGCAGTACTTC. This encodes CASSEVGGQYF.

The genes are TRBV7-9 and TRBJ2-3; D unclear. Trimming shortened V by 5 bases and J by 4 bases, and 13 bases separated the two germline ends. CDR1 SEHNR and CDR2 FQNEAQ come from the germline V gene (reference sequence). The CDR3 has 14 residues. CDR3 DNA: TGTGCCAGCAGCCTCAGAAATGCGGCAGATACGCAGTATTTT. Its protein is CASSLRNAADTQYF.

The chain couples TRBV18 to TRBJ1-2, with unresolved D. The germline CDR1 and CDR2 sequences are KGHSH and LQKENI. This CDR3 contains 14 residues. The V and J ends lost 3 bases and 7 bases respectively, with 15 bases between them. The CDR3 region has the DNA TGTGCCAGCTCACCTCCTAACGAGGTCCGTGGCTACACCTTC. Protein: CASSPPNEVRGYTF.

V and J are TRBV2 and TRBJ1-2; unclear D gene. This CDR3 is 13 amino acids long. V dropped 4 bases and J dropped 4 bases, with 10 bases sitting between them. CDR1 is SNHLY and CDR2 is FYNNEI in the germline V gene. The CDR3 DNA sequence: TGTGCCAGCAGTGCCGAGTTGAGCTATGGCTACACCTTC. As protein: CASSAELSYGYTF.